The table lists the clone carrying this T cell receptor beta chain with a few counts. The CDR3 sequence is 14 residues long. In germline, CDR1 is SNHLY, CDR2 FYNNEI. Between the trimmed V and J ends, which lost 6 bases and 9 bases, there was a span of 17 bases. Via MiXCR, TCRdb re-called the 5' RACE reads, giving one row per CDR3 protein. This sample yields 450,000 or so distinct CDR3 sequences, of which 20% to 25% are seen a single time; about 2.7% belongs to the top ten. These data belong to a study of identical twins. Healthy Caucasians supplied all donations. The same data also went into a second study, on T cells expressing NK-cell markers. That paper notes: The authors derived TCR beta repertoires from sorted CD3+CD56+NKG2C+, CD3+CD56+NKG2C- and CD3+CD56-NKG2C+ T cells.

Sequencing was carried out using CD4+ T cells sorted from blood. This sequence joins TRBV2 and TRBJ1-4; D remains ambiguous. The clonotype was recovered from a woman aged 18 to 35 in good health. Here the CDR3 reads CASSPNPGRKKLFF. The CDR3 nucleotides are TGTGCCAGCAGCCCGAACCCAGGACGGAAAAAACTGTTTTTT.